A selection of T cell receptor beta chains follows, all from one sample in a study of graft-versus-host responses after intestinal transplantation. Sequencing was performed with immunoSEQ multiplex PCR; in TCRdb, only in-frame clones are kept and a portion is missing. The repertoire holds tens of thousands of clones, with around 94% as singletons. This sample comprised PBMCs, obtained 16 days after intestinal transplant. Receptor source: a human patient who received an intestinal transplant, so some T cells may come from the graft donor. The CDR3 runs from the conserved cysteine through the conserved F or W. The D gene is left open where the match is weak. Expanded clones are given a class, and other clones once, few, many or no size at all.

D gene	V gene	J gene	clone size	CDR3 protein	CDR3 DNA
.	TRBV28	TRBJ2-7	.	CASSAIRGGDYEQYF	TGTGCCAGCAGCGCAATTCGCGGGGGCGACTACGAGCAGTACTTC
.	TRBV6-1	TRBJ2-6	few	CASSGAGAIGANVLTF	TGTGCCAGCAGTGGGGCAGGGGCCATTGGGGCCAACGTCCTGACTTTC
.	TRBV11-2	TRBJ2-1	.	CASSADSNEQFF	TGTGCCAGCAGCGCGGACTCGAATGAGCAGTTCTTC
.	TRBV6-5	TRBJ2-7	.	CASSYSPGHEQYF	TGTGCCAGCAGTTACTCTCCTGGGCACGAGCAGTACTTC
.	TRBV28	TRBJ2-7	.	CASSLGPGDAYEQYF	TGTGCCAGCAGTTTGGGCCCAGGGGACGCCTACGAGCAGTACTTC
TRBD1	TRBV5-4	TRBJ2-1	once	CASSLQGLGNEQFF	TGTGCCAGCAGCTTACAGGGGTTAGGAAATGAGCAGTTCTTC
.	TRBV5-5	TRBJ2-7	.	CASSLGGYEQYF	TGTGCCAGCAGCTTGGGGGGCTACGAGCAGTACTTC
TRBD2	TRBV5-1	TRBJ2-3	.	CASSLGQTSTDMQYF	TGCGCCAGCAGCTTGGGGCAGACTAGCACAGATATGCAGTATTTT
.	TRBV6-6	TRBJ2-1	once	CASSYTTTEQFF	TGTGCCAGCAGTTACACCACCACGGAGCAGTTCTTC
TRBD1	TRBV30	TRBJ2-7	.	CAWSRYRGPYEQYF	TGTGCCTGGAGTAGATACAGGGGGCCCTACGAGCAGTACTTC
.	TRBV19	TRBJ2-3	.	CASSNSGTTTDTQYF	TGTGCCAGTAGTAATAGCGGCACGACGACAGATACGCAGTATTTT
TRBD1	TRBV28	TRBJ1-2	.	CASSLSARGVGYTF	TGTGCCAGCAGTTTATCAGCCAGGGGGGTAGGCTACACCTTC
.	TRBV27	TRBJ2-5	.	CASSGLKGARTQYF	TGTGCCAGCAGCGGACTAAAAGGGGCTCGGACCCAGTACTTC
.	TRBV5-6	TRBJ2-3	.	CASSVQGQGTDTQYF	TGTGCCAGCAGCGTGCAGGGGCAGGGAACAGATACGCAGTATTTT
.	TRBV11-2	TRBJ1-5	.	CASSLSTGGAYGTQHF	TGTGCCAGCAGCTTATCCACGGGGGGCGCCTATGGGACCCAGCATTTT
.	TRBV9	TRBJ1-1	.	CASSEGDDTEAFF	TGTGCCAGCAGCGAGGGGGACGACACTGAAGCTTTCTTT
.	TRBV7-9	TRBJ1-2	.	CASSSDPYLGGYTF	TGTGCCAGCAGCTCTGATCCGTACCTGGGGGGCTACACCTTC
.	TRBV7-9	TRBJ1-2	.	CASSFPGPGGGYTF	TGTGCCAGCAGCTTTCCAGGGCCCGGCGGTGGCTACACCTTC
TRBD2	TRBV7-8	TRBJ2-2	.	CASSLSAGYTGELFF	TGTGCCAGCAGCTTATCAGCGGGGTACACCGGGGAGCTGTTTTTT
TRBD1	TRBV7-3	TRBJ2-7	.	CASSRSGQGDEQYF	TGTGCCAGCAGCCGCTCGGGACAGGGGGACGAGCAGTACTTC
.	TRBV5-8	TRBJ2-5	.	CASSLESRFETQYF	TGTGCCAGCAGCTTGGAATCTAGATTTGAGACCCAGTACTTC
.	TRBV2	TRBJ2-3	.	CASGPGTSRYTQYF	TGCGCCAGCGGTCCCGGGACCAGCAGGTATACGCAGTATTTT
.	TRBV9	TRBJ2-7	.	CASSVAATPYEQYF	TGTGCCAGCAGCGTAGCGGCGACCCCCTACGAGCAGTACTTC
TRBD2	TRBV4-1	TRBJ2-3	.	CASSQVLTSGWGDTQYF	TGCGCCAGCAGCCAAGTATTGACTAGCGGTTGGGGGGATACGCAGTATTTT
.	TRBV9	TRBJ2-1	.	CASSVDGRGRNEQFF	TGTGCCAGCAGCGTAGACGGCAGGGGGAGGAATGAGCAGTTCTTC
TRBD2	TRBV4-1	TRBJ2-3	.	CASSHHPSGRSPTDTQYF	TGCGCCAGCAGCCATCACCCTAGCGGCCGGAGCCCGACAGATACGCAGTATTTT
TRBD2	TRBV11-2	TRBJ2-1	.	CASSLGTRGHEQFF	TGTGCCAGCAGCTTAGGGACTAGAGGTCATGAGCAGTTCTTC
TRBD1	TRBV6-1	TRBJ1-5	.	CASSAQESWTGLNQPQHF	TGTGCCAGCAGTGCGCAAGAATCCTGGACAGGTCTCAATCAGCCCCAGCATTTT
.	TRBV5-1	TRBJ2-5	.	CASSLVAADTETQYF	TGCGCCAGCAGCTTGGTGGCTGCAGATACGGAGACCCAGTACTTC
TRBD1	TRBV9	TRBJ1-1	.	CASSRQGRTEAFF	TGTGCCAGCAGCCGACAGGGTCGCACTGAAGCTTTCTTT
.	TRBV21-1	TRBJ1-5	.	CASSKEGGPNQPQHF	TGTGCCAGCAGCAAAGAAGGGGGCCCCAATCAGCCCCAGCATTTT
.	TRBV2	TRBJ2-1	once	CASSEGKGSYNEQFF	TGTGCCAGCAGTGAAGGTAAAGGCTCCTACAATGAGCAGTTCTTC
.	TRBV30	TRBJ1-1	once	CAWSVLLLNTEAFF	TGTGCCTGGAGTGTACTGCTTCTGAACACTGAAGCTTTCTTT
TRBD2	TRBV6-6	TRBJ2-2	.	CASSYGLAVNTGELFF	TGTGCCAGCAGTTACGGGCTAGCGGTTAACACCGGGGAGCTGTTTTTT
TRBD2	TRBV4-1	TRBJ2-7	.	CASSRRVCTSGVSTSYEQYF	TGCGCCAGCAGCCGTAGAGTCTGTACTAGCGGGGTTTCGACCTCCTACGAGCAGTACTTC
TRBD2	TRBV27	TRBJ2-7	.	CASSSGLAGKPLYEQYF	TGTGCCAGCAGTTCTGGACTAGCGGGTAAACCCCTCTACGAGCAGTACTTC
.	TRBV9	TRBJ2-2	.	CASSVDGSNTGELFF	TGTGCCAGCAGCGTTGACGGATCGAACACCGGGGAGCTGTTTTTT
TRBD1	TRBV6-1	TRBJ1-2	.	CASSDRGQGAEGYTF	TGTGCCAGCAGTGACAGGGGACAGGGGGCAGAAGGCTACACCTTC
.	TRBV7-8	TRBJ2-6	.	CASSLGASGANVLTF	TGTGCCAGCAGCTTGGGGGCCTCTGGGGCCAACGTCCTGACTTTC
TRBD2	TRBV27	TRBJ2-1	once	CASSPGTSGRNEQFF	TGTGCCAGCAGTCCCGGGACTAGCGGGCGGAATGAGCAGTTCTTC
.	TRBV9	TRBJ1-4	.	CASRDSYNEKLFF	TGTGCCAGCAGAGACAGTTATAATGAAAAACTGTTTTTT
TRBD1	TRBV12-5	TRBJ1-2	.	CASGTGGLGYGYTF	TGTGCTAGTGGCACAGGGGGCCTAGGCTATGGCTACACCTTC
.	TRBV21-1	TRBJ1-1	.	CASSKGPNTEAFF	TGTGCCAGCAGCAAGGGCCCTAACACTGAAGCTTTCTTT
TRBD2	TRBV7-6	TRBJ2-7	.	CASSPSAGGYLSYEQYF	TGTGCCAGCAGCCCTAGTGCGGGGGGCTATCTCTCCTACGAGCAGTACTTC
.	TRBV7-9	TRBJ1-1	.	CASSLSRGTYTEAFF	TGTGCCAGCAGCTTATCCCGGGGCACATACACTGAAGCTTTCTTT
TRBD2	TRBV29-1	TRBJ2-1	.	CSVGQGLAGVQVEQFF	TGCAGCGTGGGGCAGGGACTAGCGGGTGTACAGGTTGAGCAGTTCTTC
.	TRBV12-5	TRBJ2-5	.	CASAPKGGGQETQYF	TGTGCTAGTGCCCCTAAGGGAGGGGGACAAGAGACCCAGTACTTC
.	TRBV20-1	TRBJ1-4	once	CSAREGYELFF	TGCAGTGCTAGAGAAGGTTATGAACTGTTTTTT
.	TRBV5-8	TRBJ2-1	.	CASRRGGIGNEQFF	TGTGCCAGCCGACGGGGTGGGATAGGCAATGAGCAGTTCTTC